The clone carrying this TCR beta chain has a handful of counts. Its specificity is unknown. The sample belongs to a study of blood T cells in healthy people across ages. Looking at the study overall: Capturing about one barcoded beta molecule per two T cells was achieved by template switching.

There were healthy Caucasian individuals from Russia, aged roughly 6 to 95, serving as donors. The use of a sample-barcoded 5' primer and a J-beta primer mix characterized a second PCR of about 7 to 12 cycles. Per sample, CDR3-containing paired-end reads numbered at least 2.5 million. Via MiXCR, TCRdb re-called the 5' RACE reads, giving one row per CDR3 protein. Seen here are some 880,000 distinct CDR3 sequences, around 36% observed once, and the top ten hold 10% to 15%. The ends were cut back, 3 bases at V and 6 bases at J, with 10 bases in the middle. Germline CDR1 is SEHNR and CDR2 is FQNEAQ (reference sequence). This CDR3 has 13 amino acids. Whole-study results and caveats: PBMCs were not sorted, which prevented a conclusive comparison of naive versus antigen-experienced cells.

The sample comprised blood. This TCR was recovered from a man between 18 and 29 years old in good health. The chain has TRBV7-9 and TRBJ2-3; D is uncertain. The DNA of the CDR3 is TGTGCCAGCAGCTTTATAGTTTCGGATACGCAGTATTTT. This gives the protein CASSFIVSDTQYF.